This TCR beta chain is drawn from a study of control samples from healthy donors and cancer patients. With regard to this clone: The junction differs from germline at one of its ends, possibly a read error.

This CDR3 has 15 residues. Germline-derived CDR1 and CDR2 are MNHEY and SVGAGI. Method: immunoSEQ multiplex PCR; TCRdb's copy keeps in-frame clones and lacks some. This table has about 69,000 clones, roughly nine tenths appearing once. The sequence came from a man aged 60 to 69 with lung cancer. The sample was PBMCs. V usage is TRBV6-5 and J usage is TRBJ1-4, with D possibly TRBD1 on 6 matching bases. The CDR3 DNA follows: TGTGCCAGCAGTCACTCGGACAGCCGAGGCCAAAAACTGTTTTTT. Its protein product is CASSHSDSRGQKLFF.